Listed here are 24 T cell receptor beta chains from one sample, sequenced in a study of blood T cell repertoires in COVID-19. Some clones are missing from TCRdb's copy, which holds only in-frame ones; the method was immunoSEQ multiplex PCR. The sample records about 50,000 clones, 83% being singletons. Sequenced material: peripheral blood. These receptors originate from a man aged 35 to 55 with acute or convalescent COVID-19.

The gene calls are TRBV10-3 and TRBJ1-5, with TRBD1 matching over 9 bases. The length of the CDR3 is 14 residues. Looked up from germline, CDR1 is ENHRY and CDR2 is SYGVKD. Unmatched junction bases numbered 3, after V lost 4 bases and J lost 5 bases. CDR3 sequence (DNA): TGTGCCATCAGTGGGGGACAGGGAGATCAGCCCCAGCATTTT. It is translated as CAISGGQGDQPQHF.

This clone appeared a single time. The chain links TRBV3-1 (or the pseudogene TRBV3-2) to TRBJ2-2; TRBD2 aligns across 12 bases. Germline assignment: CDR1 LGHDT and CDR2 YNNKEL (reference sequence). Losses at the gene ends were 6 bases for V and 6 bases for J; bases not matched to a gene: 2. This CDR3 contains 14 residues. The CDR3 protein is CASRTSGSAGELFF. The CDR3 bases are TGTGCCAGCAGGACTAGCGGGAGCGCCGGGGAGCTGTTTTTT.

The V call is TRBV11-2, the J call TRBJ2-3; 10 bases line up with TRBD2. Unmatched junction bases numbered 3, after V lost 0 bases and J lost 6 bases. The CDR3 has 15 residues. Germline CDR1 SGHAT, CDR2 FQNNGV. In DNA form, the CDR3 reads TGTGCCAGCAGCTTAGAACTAGCGGGGTGGGATACGCAGTATTTT. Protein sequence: CASSLELAGWDTQYF.

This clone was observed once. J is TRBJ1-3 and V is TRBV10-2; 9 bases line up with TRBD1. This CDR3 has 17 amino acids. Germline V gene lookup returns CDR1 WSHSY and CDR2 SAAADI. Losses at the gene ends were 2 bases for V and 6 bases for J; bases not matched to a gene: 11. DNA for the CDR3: TGCGCCAGCAGTGAGGGGCCCGGGACAGGGTGGACAAACACCATATATTTT. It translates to CASSEGPGTGWTNTIYF.

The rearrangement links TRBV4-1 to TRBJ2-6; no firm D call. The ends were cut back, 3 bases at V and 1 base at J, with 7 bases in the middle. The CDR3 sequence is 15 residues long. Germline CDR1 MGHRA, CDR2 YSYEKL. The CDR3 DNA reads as TGCGCCAGCAGCCAGGCAATGTCTGGGGCCAACGTCCTGACTTTC. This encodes CASSQAMSGANVLTF.

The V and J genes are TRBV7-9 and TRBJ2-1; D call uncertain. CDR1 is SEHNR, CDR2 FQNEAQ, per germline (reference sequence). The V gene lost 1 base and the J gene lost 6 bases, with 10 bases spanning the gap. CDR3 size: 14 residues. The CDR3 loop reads CASSLVTFGNEQFF. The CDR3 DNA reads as TGTGCCAGCAGCTTAGTAACTTTCGGCAATGAGCAGTTCTTC. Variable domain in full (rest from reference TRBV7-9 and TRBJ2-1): DTGVSQNPRHKITKRGQNVTFRCDPISEHNRLYWYRQTLGQGPEFLTYFQNEAQLEKSRLLSDRFSAERPKGSFSTLEIQRTEQGDSAMYLCASSLVTFGNEQFFGPGTRLTVL.

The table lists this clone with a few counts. CDR3 DNA sequence: TGTGCCAGCAGCCTCGGGACTAGCGGGAGTAGGGGTGAGCAGTACTTC. It encodes CASSLGTSGSRGEQYF. V and J are TRBV3-1 (or the pseudogene TRBV3-2) and TRBJ2-7; 14 bases fit TRBD2. The CDR3 runs 16 residues. CDR1 is LGHDT and CDR2 is YNNKEL in the germline V gene (reference sequence). Unmatched junction bases numbered 9, after V lost 4 bases and J lost 7 bases.

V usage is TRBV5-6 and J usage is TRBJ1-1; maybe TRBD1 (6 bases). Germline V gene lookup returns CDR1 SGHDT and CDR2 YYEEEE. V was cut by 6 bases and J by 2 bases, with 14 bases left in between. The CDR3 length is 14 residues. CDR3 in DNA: TGTGCCAGCACCCCTTTAGGGGGAAACACTGAAGCTTTCTTT. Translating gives CASTPLGGNTEAFF.

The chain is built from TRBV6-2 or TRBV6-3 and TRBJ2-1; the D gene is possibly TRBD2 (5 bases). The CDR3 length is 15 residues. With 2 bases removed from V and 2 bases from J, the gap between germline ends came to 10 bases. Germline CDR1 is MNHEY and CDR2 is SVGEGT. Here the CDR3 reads CASSYDYLPYNEQFF. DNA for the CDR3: TGTGCCAGCAGTTACGACTACCTCCCCTACAATGAGCAGTTCTTC.

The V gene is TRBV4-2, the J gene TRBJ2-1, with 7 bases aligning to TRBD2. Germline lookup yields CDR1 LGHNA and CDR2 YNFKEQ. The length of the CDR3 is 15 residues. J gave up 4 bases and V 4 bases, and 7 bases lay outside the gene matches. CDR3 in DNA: TGTGCCAGCAGCCCTCGGTCAGCGGGATACAATGAGCAGTTCTTC. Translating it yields CASSPRSAGYNEQFF.

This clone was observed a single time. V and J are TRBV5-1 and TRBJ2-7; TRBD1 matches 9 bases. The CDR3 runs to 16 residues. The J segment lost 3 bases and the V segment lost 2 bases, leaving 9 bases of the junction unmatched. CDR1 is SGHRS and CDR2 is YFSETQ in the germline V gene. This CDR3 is CASSFSPQGADYEQYF. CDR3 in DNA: TGCGCCAGCAGCTTTAGTCCACAGGGGGCCGACTACGAGCAGTACTTC.

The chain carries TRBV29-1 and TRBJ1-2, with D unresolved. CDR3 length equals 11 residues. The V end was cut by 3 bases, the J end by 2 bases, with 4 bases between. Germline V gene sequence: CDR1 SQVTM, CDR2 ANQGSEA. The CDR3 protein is CSVEENYGYTF. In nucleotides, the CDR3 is TGCAGCGTTGAGGAGAACTATGGCTACACCTTC.

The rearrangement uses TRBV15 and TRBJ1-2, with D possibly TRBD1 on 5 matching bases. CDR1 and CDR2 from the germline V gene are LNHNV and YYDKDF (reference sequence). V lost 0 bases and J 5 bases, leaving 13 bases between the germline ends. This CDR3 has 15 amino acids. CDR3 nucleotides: TGTGCCACCAGCAGAGATCTAGGGGCGCGGTATGGCTACACCTTC. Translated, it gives CATSRDLGARYGYTF.

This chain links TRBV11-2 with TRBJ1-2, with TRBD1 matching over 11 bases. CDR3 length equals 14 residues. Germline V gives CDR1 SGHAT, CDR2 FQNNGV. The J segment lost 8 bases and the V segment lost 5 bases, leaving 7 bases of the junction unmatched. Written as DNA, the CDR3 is TGTGCCAGCAGCCGAGGACAGGGGGCGGAGGGCTACACCTTC. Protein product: CASSRGQGAEGYTF.

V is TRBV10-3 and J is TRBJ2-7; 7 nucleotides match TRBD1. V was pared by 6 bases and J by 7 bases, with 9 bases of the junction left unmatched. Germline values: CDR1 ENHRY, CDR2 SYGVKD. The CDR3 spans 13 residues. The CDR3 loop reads CAISRTGGMEQYV. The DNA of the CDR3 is TGTGCCATCAGCCGGACAGGAGGCATGGAGCAGTACGTC.

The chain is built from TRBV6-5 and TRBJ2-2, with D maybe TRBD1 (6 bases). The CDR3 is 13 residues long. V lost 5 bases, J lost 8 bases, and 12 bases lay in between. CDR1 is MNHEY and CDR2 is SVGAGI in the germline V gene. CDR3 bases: TGTGCCAGCAGTCCGGGACATAGGGGGGAGCTGTTTTTT. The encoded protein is CASSPGHRGELFF.

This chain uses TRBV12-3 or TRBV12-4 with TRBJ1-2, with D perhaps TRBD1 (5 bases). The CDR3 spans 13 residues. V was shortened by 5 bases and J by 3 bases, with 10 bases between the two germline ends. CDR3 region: CASSPQGYYGYTF. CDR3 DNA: TGTGCCAGCAGTCCTCAGGGCTACTATGGCTACACCTTC.

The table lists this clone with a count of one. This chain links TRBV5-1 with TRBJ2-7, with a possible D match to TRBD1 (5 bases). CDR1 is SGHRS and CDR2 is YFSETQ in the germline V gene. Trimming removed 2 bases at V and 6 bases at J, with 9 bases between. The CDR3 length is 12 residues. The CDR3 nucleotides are TGCGCCAGCAGCTTCAGGGCCGGCGAGCAGTACTTC. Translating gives CASSFRAGEQYF. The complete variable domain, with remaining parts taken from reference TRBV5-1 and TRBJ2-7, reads KAGVTQTPRYLIKTRGQQVTLSCSPISGHRSVSWYQQTPGQGLQFLFEYFSETQRNKGNFPGRFSGRQFSNSRSEMNVSTLELGDSALYLCASSFRAGEQYFGPGTRLTVT.

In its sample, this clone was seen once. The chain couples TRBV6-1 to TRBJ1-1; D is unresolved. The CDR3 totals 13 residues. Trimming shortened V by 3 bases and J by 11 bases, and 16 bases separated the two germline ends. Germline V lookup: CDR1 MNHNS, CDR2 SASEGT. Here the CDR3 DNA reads TGTGCCAGCAGTGAGACCAACCAGGAAGACGCTTTCTTT. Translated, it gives CASSETNQEDAFF.

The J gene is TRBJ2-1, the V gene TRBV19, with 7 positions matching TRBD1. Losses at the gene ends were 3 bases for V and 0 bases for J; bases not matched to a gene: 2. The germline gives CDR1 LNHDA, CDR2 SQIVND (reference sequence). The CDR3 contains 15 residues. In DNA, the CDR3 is TGTGCCAGTAGTATGGACAGGAGCTCCTACAATGAGCAGTTCTTC. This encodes CASSMDRSSYNEQFF.

CDR3 protein: CASTNRGGYTF. In nucleotides, the CDR3 is TGTGCCAGTACAAACAGGGGCGGCTACACCTTC. This chain connects TRBV19 to TRBJ1-2; 7 bases map to TRBD1. CDR3 length: 11 residues. Unmatched junction bases numbered 4, after V lost 7 bases and J lost 8 bases. Germline V gene sequence: CDR1 LNHDA, CDR2 SQIVND (reference sequence).

For the CDR3, the DNA is TGTGCCAGCAGCAAAGCAACAACCCATCACAGGGGCGGGCGCAATCAGCCCCAGCATTTT. Translating it yields CASSKATTHHRGGRNQPQHF. This chain uses TRBV21-1 with TRBJ1-5; TRBD1, the D gene given by the table, was not confirmed from the DNA. TRBV21-1 is deemed a pseudogene. This CDR3 contains 20 residues.

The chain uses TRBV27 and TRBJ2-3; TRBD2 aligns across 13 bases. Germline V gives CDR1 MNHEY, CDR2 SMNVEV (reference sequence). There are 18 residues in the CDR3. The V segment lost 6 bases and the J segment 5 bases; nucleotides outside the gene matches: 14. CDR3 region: CASSRTSGRIMSKDTQYF. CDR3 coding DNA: TGTGCCAGCAGCAGGACTAGCGGGAGAATAATGTCAAAAGATACGCAGTATTTT.

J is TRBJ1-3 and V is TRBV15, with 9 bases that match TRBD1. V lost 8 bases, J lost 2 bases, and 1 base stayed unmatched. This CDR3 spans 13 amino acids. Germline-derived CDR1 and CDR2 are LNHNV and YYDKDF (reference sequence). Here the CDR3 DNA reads TGTGCCACCCGGGACAGGGCTGGAAACACCATATATTTT. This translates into CATRDRAGNTIYF.